The 17 T cell receptor beta chains below all came from one sample that was sequenced in a study of cytomegalovirus exposure and HLA in healthy donors. The PCR contained 60 Vbeta and 13 Jbeta primers. Profiled with immunoSEQ multiplex PCR; TCRdb holds only in-frame clones, not every one. The sample shows roughly 97,000 clones, around 10% of them seen only once. The material sequenced was PBMCs. The receptors derive from a man aged 45-65 years in good health and CMV-seropositive.

This clone showed up just a few times. This chain joins TRBV4-1 and TRBJ1-5; 7 positions match TRBD1. Germline lookup yields CDR1 MGHRA and CDR2 YSYEKL. Germline trimming cut 4 bases from V and 4 bases from J; bases unmatched to any gene: 10. This CDR3 region has 16 residues. CDR3 residues: CASSPYDRAVNQPQHF. DNA of the CDR3: TGCGCCAGCAGCCCCTACGACAGGGCCGTTAATCAGCCCCAGCATTTT.

J is TRBJ2-1 and V is TRBV5-6, with D tentatively TRBD1 (6 bases). This CDR3 is 14 amino acids long. V was clipped by 0 bases and J by 4 bases, with 8 bases between them. CDR1 and CDR2 (germline): SGHDT, YYEEEE. The CDR3 nucleotides read TGTGCCAGCAGCTTGGACAGGGAATACAATGAGCAGTTCTTC. Its protein is CASSLDREYNEQFF.

The chain is built from TRBV5-1 and TRBJ2-1, with D unclear. Trimming pared 0 bases from V and 4 bases from J, leaving 5 bases between. Germline CDR1 is SGHRS and CDR2 is YFSETQ. CDR3 length equals 13 residues. The DNA for the CDR3 is TGCGCCAGCAGCTTGGAGCGTTACAATGAGCAGTTCTTC. Amino acids: CASSLERYNEQFF.

This clone occurred a few times. The chain links TRBV5-1 to TRBJ2-1, with 7 positions matching TRBD2. The CDR3 is made up of 15 amino acids. Germline V CDR1 and CDR2: SGHRS, YFSETQ. J lost 0 bases, V lost 4 bases, and 4 bases had no gene match. The CDR3 protein is CASSVAGSSYNEQFF. The CDR3 nucleotides are TGCGCCAGCAGCGTAGCGGGTAGCTCCTACAATGAGCAGTTCTTC.

This clone was observed a handful of times. The V gene is TRBV18, the J gene TRBJ2-1; 9 nucleotides agree with TRBD1. Germline values: CDR1 KGHSH, CDR2 LQKENI. The CDR3 covers 15 residues. V gave up 2 bases and J gave up 6 bases; unmatched junction bases: 5. CDR3 DNA: TGTGCCAGCTCACCAGGACAGGGGCTCCCCAATGAGCAGTTCTTC. Translated: CASSPGQGLPNEQFF.

This clone occurred a few times. The rearrangement uses TRBV19 and TRBJ2-1, with 10 positions matching TRBD2. The CDR3 loop spans 18 amino acids. Germline assignment: CDR1 LNHDA and CDR2 SQIVND (reference sequence). V shed 6 bases and J 4 bases; nucleotides not matched to a gene: 15. CDR3 sequence: CASSKRAAGGTNYNEQFF. CDR3 DNA: TGTGCCAGTAGCAAGAGGGCAGCGGGAGGGACAAATTACAATGAGCAGTTCTTC.

This clone showed up just a few times. J is TRBJ1-2 and V is TRBV5-1; D gene unclear. V dropped 6 bases and J dropped 4 bases, with 13 bases sitting between them. Germline V lookup: CDR1 SGHRS, CDR2 YFSETQ. CDR3 length: 13 amino acids. The CDR3 loop is CASTRESGYGYTF. CDR3 sequence (DNA): TGCGCCAGCACCCGAGAAAGCGGCTATGGCTACACCTTC.

This clone was recorded a few times. V is TRBV29-1 and J is TRBJ2-5; D might be TRBD2 (5 bases). The ends were cut back, 4 bases at V and 1 base at J, with 13 bases in the middle. The CDR3 has 14 residues. Per germline, CDR1 SQVTM and CDR2 ANQGSEA. CDR3 nucleotides: TGCAGCGTTGCGGGCCCTAGCAGCCAAGAGACCCAGTACTTC. Protein: CSVAGPSSQETQYF. The full variable domain, rest sourced from reference TRBV29-1 and TRBJ2-5, is SAVISQKPSRDICQRGTSLTIQCQVDSQVTMMFWYRQQPGQSLTLIATANQGSEATYESGFVIDKFPISRPNLTFSTLTVSNMSPEDSSIYLCSVAGPSSQETQYFGPGTRLLVL.

V usage is TRBV30 and J usage is TRBJ2-7; 8 bases fit TRBD2. CDR1 GTSNPN and CDR2 SVGIG come from the germline V gene (reference sequence). V gave up 8 bases and J gave up 0 bases; unmatched junction bases: 9. The CDR3 runs 14 residues. The CDR3 DNA reads as TGTGCCGGGGAGCGGGAGATGGGCTCCTACGAGCAGTACTTC. Translating it yields CAGEREMGSYEQYF.

On this clone: At the DNA level, this CDR3 is encoded by other sequences in the same sample as well. The CDR3 bases are TGCAGCGTTGAAGACAGTAACACCGGGGAGCTGTTTTTT. The encoded protein is CSVEDSNTGELFF. The V and J genes are TRBV29-1 and TRBJ2-2, with D hard to call. Germline V gene lookup returns CDR1 SQVTM and CDR2 ANQGSEA. The CDR3 is 13 residues long. With 0 bases removed from V and 2 bases from J, the gap between germline ends came to 4 bases.

This chain joins TRBV28 and TRBJ1-5; TRBD1 matches 7 bases. V lost 5 bases and J lost 7; bases outside the gene matches: 11. CDR3 size: 15 residues. The V gene's germline CDR1 is MDHEN and CDR2 SYDVKM. The CDR3 DNA follows: TGTGCCAGCAGTCCTACGGACAGGTCAAAACAGCCCCAGCATTTT. It specifies CASSPTDRSKQPQHF.

This chain connects TRBV5-6 to TRBJ2-7; possible D gene TRBD1, 5 bases. CDR1 SGHDT and CDR2 YYEEEE come from the germline V gene. This CDR3 contains 14 residues. V lost 1 base and J lost 3, with 11 bases in between. Written as DNA, the CDR3 is TGTGCCAGCAGCTTGTGGCAGGGAAACTACGAGCAGTACTTC. Translated, it gives CASSLWQGNYEQYF.

This clone has a handful of counts. The CDR3 loop is CASSYTTSPTYEQYF. CDR3 in DNA: TGTGCCAGCAGTTATACGACTAGCCCGACGTACGAGCAGTACTTC. The chain recombines TRBV6-5 with TRBJ2-7; 7 positions agree with TRBD2. The V gene's germline CDR1 is MNHEY and CDR2 SVGAGI. With V trimmed by 3 bases and J by 4 bases, 9 bases remained unmatched. The CDR3 has 15 residues.

The chain recombines TRBV5-8 with TRBJ2-1, with 9 nucleotides matching TRBD2. Germline V gene data show CDR1 as SGHTS and CDR2 as YDEGEE. The ends lost 0 bases at V and 9 bases at J; junction bases unmatched: 7. CDR3 length: 15 residues. The CDR3 DNA sequence: TGTGCCAGCAGCTTGGCTAGCGGGATTTCGGGTGAGCAGTTCTTC. Translation: CASSLASGISGEQFF.

The chain couples TRBV6-1 to TRBJ2-3; a weak D match, TRBD2 (6 bases). V lost 3 bases to trimming and J lost 4 bases, with 11 bases between them. The CDR3 sequence is 14 residues long. CDR1 is MNHNS, CDR2 SASEGT, per germline. The CDR3 coding sequence is TGTGCCAGCAGTGATACTAGCAAGGCAGATACGCAGTATTTT. Amino acids: CASSDTSKADTQYF.

This clone was counted between two and nine times. V and J are TRBV7-6 and TRBJ2-5, with TRBD1 matching over 7 bases. Germline trimming cut 5 bases from V and 5 bases from J; bases unmatched to any gene: 8. This CDR3 comprises 14 residues. Germline assignment: CDR1 SGHVS and CDR2 FNYEAQ. The DNA of the CDR3 is TGTGCCAGCAGCAAAATGACGACAGGGGAGACCCAGTACTTC. Translating gives CASSKMTTGETQYF.

The table lists this clone with a few counts. The CDR3 nucleotides are TGTGCCAGCAGCTCGGGTGGAGGCATCGGCAATCAGCCCCAGCATTTT. It translates to CASSSGGGIGNQPQHF. This chain joins TRBV5-6 and TRBJ1-5; no clear D gene. Trimming cost V 3 bases and J 2 bases, with 15 bases left between them. Germline V lookup: CDR1 SGHDT, CDR2 YYEEEE. The CDR3 runs 16 residues.